This is a list of T cell receptor beta chains from one sample in a study of metastatic and nonmetastatic thyroid tumors. TCRdb re-analyzed the PCR reads through MiXCR. The profile shows more than 10,000 clones, about 25% of them singletons. The specimen sequenced was blood. These receptors all come from a male donor with papillary thyroid cancer or a benign thyroid nodule (not recorded which). Some clones in this sample may be carry-over from other donors' samples. The CDR3 runs from the conserved cysteine through the conserved F or W.

j_call | v_call | cdr3_aa
TRBJ1-2 | TRBV30 | CAWSFRGESPNYGYTF
TRBJ2-7 | TRBV20-1 | CSARVRGSYEQYF
TRBJ2-3 | TRBV30 | CAWWDSGGADTQYF
TRBJ1-2 | TRBV27 | CASSFNSDLLGDYGYTF
TRBJ2-3 | TRBV5-8 | CASTSGGALTDTQYF
TRBJ1-3 | TRBV7-2 | CASRPPGQGFNTIYF
TRBJ2-7 | TRBV12-3/TRBV12-4 | CASTTSTGTDHEQYF
TRBJ2-2 | TRBV7-6 | CASSSPGQGYTGELFF
TRBJ1-6 | TRBV4-3 | CASSPYAPGADLHF
TRBJ1-5 | TRBV19 | CASSIRTLGNQPQHF
TRBJ1-2 | TRBV27 | CASSPGQVQANYGYTF
TRBJ2-7 | TRBV2 | CASRDQGYEQYF
TRBJ1-6 | TRBV28 | CASSPKGSPLHF
TRBJ1-5 | TRBV19 | CASRSPGAHQPQHF
TRBJ2-2 | TRBV28 | CASSSPRNRGLTGELFF
TRBJ1-5 | TRBV6-7 | CASQVRIPRQPQHF
TRBJ2-7 | TRBV20-1 | CSAGYGRLRFGQYF
TRBJ1-5 | TRBV24-1 | CATSASDREDQPQHF
TRBJ2-7 | TRBV6-9 | CASSSRAYEQYF
TRBJ2-7 | TRBV5-1 | CASSWQGTLSYEQYF
TRBJ2-7 | TRBV28 | CASSEQRGSYEQYF
TRBJ2-7 | TRBV20-1 | CSASSGRASYEQYF
TRBJ1-4 | TRBV10-2 | CASRQPGTATNEKLFF
TRBJ2-1 | TRBV6-2/TRBV6-3 | CASSPGLAFSEQFF